These T cell receptor beta chains were read from a single sample in a study of T cells in Graves' hyperthyroidism and ophthalmopathy. TCRdb ran MiXCR on the multiplex PCR reads and lists one entry per CDR3 protein. The profile covers approximately 530,000 distinct CDR3 sequences, with approximately 20% appearing a single time and 47% taken by the ten largest. Sequencing input: blood. The source of these receptors is a man aged 40-55 years with Graves' ophthalmopathy. CDR3s include the opening cysteine and the closing phenylalanine or tryptophan. Each record gives: D gene, clone size, V gene, J gene, CDR3 DNA, CDR3 protein. A D gene is named only where the DNA matches it firmly. A row's size may be missing; if present it is once, few, many or a size class.

D gene: TRBD1; clone size: few; V gene: TRBV5-4; J gene: TRBJ2-1; CDR3 DNA: TGTGCCAGCAGCGACAGGGGTCGGGGCAATGAGCAGTTCTTC; CDR3 protein: CASSDRGRGNEQFF
D gene: -; clone size: many; V gene: TRBV2; J gene: TRBJ2-4; CDR3 DNA: TGTGCCAGCATAGGGGGGTACGACATTCAGTACTTC; CDR3 protein: CASIGGYDIQYF
D gene: -; clone size: many; V gene: TRBV12-3/TRBV12-4; J gene: TRBJ1-1; CDR3 DNA: TGTGCCAGCAGGACACCTTCAGGCACTGAAGCTTTCTTT; CDR3 protein: CASRTPSGTEAFF
D gene: -; clone size: -; V gene: TRBV12-3/TRBV12-4; J gene: TRBJ1-1; CDR3 DNA: TGTGCCAGCAGGCCAGGGGATCGGAGCACTGAAGCTTTCTTT; CDR3 protein: CASRPGDRSTEAFF
D gene: -; clone size: -; V gene: TRBV3-1; J gene: TRBJ2-2; CDR3 DNA: TGTGCCAGCAGCCAAGATGGGTCCGGGGAGCTGTTTTTT; CDR3 protein: CASSQDGSGELFF
D gene: -; clone size: -; V gene: TRBV15; J gene: TRBJ1-1; CDR3 DNA: TGTGCCACCAGCAGAGGCCATCATGGGGCTTTCTTT; CDR3 protein: CATSRGHHGAFF
D gene: TRBD1; clone size: -; V gene: TRBV6-1; J gene: TRBJ1-2; CDR3 DNA: TGTGCCAGCAGTTGGACAGGGGGTTTCTATGGCTACACCTTC; CDR3 protein: CASSWTGGFYGYTF
D gene: TRBD1; clone size: -; V gene: TRBV27; J gene: TRBJ1-5; CDR3 DNA: TGTGCCAGCAGTTTATTGGGGGACAGGGGGCAGCCCCAGCATTTT; CDR3 protein: CASSLLGDRGQPQHF
D gene: TRBD1; clone size: -; V gene: TRBV20-1; J gene: TRBJ2-7; CDR3 DNA: TGCAGTGCTAGTTACCCGGGACAGACCTACGAGCAGTACTTC; CDR3 protein: CSASYPGQTYEQYF
D gene: TRBD2; clone size: once; V gene: TRBV24-1; J gene: TRBJ2-3; CDR3 DNA: TGTGCCACCAGTGATCCCCTAGCGGGAGATACGCAGTATTTT; CDR3 protein: CATSDPLAGDTQYF
D gene: TRBD2; clone size: -; V gene: TRBV5-8; J gene: TRBJ2-7; CDR3 DNA: TGTGCCAGCTACAAGGCGGGCGGGAGAGCGAGCGAGCAGTACTTC; CDR3 protein: CASYKAGGRASEQYF
D gene: TRBD2; clone size: -; V gene: TRBV6-1; J gene: TRBJ2-7; CDR3 DNA: TGTGCCAGCAGTGAAGAACTAGCGGGAGGAATCTTATACGAGCAGTACTTC; CDR3 protein: CASSEELAGGILYEQYF
D gene: -; clone size: few; V gene: TRBV5-4; J gene: TRBJ2-3; CDR3 DNA: TGTGCCAGCGGCGGCAGTCACTCAGATACGCAGTATTTT; CDR3 protein: CASGGSHSDTQYF
D gene: -; clone size: -; V gene: TRBV24-1; J gene: TRBJ1-5; CDR3 DNA: TGTGCCACCAGTGATTACAATAGCAATCAGCCCCAGCATTTT; CDR3 protein: CATSDYNSNQPQHF
D gene: TRBD2; clone size: many; V gene: TRBV7-6; J gene: TRBJ2-1; CDR3 DNA: TGTGCCAGCAGCTTAGTAGTGGAGGGACTAGCGGCCTACAATGAGCAGTTCTTC; CDR3 protein: CASSLVVEGLAAYNEQFF
D gene: -; clone size: many; V gene: TRBV28; J gene: TRBJ1-2; CDR3 DNA: TGTGCCAGCAGTTTATTCGGCCCGCTGGGCTACACCTTC; CDR3 protein: CASSLFGPLGYTF
D gene: -; clone size: -; V gene: TRBV18; J gene: TRBJ1-2; CDR3 DNA: TGTGCCAGCTCACCACCGGGATGGGACCGGGACAAGGACGATGGCTACACCTTC; CDR3 protein: CASSPPGWDRDKDDGYTF
D gene: -; clone size: many; V gene: TRBV30; J gene: TRBJ1-2; CDR3 DNA: TGTGCCTGGAGGCCGCTAAGCTATGGCTACACCTTC; CDR3 protein: CAWRPLSYGYTF
D gene: -; clone size: many; V gene: TRBV5-1; J gene: TRBJ1-1; CDR3 DNA: TGCGCCAGCAGCTTGAACGTTCGCTTGAACACTGAAGCTTTCTTT; CDR3 protein: CASSLNVRLNTEAFF
D gene: -; clone size: few; V gene: TRBV6-1; J gene: TRBJ2-7; CDR3 DNA: TGTGCCAGCAGACCAGGGACAAACGAGCAGTACTTC; CDR3 protein: CASRPGTNEQYF
D gene: TRBD2; clone size: -; V gene: TRBV28; J gene: TRBJ2-2; CDR3 DNA: TGTGCCAGCAGGAGCTCGGGAGGTGTGTCCGGGGAGCTGTTTTTT; CDR3 protein: CASRSSGGVSGELFF
D gene: TRBD2; clone size: -; V gene: TRBV5-1; J gene: TRBJ2-1; CDR3 DNA: TGCGCCAGCGGAAGGGGGGCTAGCGGGAACAATGAGCAGTTCTTC; CDR3 protein: CASGRGASGNNEQFF
D gene: -; clone size: -; V gene: TRBV6-2/TRBV6-3; J gene: TRBJ2-1; CDR3 DNA: TGTGCCAGCAGTTACGGGAGATCCTACAATGAGCAGTTCTTC; CDR3 protein: CASSYGRSYNEQFF
D gene: -; clone size: many; V gene: TRBV3-1; J gene: TRBJ1-1; CDR3 DNA: TGTGCCAGCAGCCGTTCAGGGGATGCTGAAGCTTTCTTT; CDR3 protein: CASSRSGDAEAFF
D gene: TRBD2; clone size: -; V gene: TRBV27; J gene: TRBJ2-1; CDR3 DNA: TGTGCCAGCAGTCCCCCCCCTAGCGGGATCTACAATGAGCAGTTCTTC; CDR3 protein: CASSPPPSGIYNEQFF
D gene: TRBD1; clone size: -; V gene: TRBV11-1; J gene: TRBJ1-2; CDR3 DNA: TGTGCCAGCAGTTTCAGGACAGGGGCGACAGGAGGCTACACCTTC; CDR3 protein: CASSFRTGATGGYTF
D gene: -; clone size: many; V gene: TRBV12-3/TRBV12-4; J gene: TRBJ2-3; CDR3 DNA: TGTGCCAGCAGTTCACCACGCCTAGCCAAGGGAGATACGCAGTATTTT; CDR3 protein: CASSSPRLAKGDTQYF
D gene: -; clone size: few; V gene: TRBV6-2/TRBV6-3; J gene: TRBJ1-2; CDR3 DNA: TGTGCCAGCAGTTACTCGATAATCCAGGGCTACACCTTC; CDR3 protein: CASSYSIIQGYTF
D gene: TRBD1; clone size: -; V gene: TRBV5-1; J gene: TRBJ2-2; CDR3 DNA: TGCGCCAGCAGCTTGGGATCGTCAGGGGGAGCCGGGGAGCTGTTTTTT; CDR3 protein: CASSLGSSGGAGELFF
D gene: TRBD2; clone size: many; V gene: TRBV6-1; J gene: TRBJ2-5; CDR3 DNA: TGTGCCAGCAGTGTTAGCGGGGGAGGAGAGACCCAGTACTTC; CDR3 protein: CASSVSGGGETQYF
D gene: -; clone size: -; V gene: TRBV19; J gene: TRBJ2-2; CDR3 DNA: TGTGCCAGCGAGGACGGACAGATGAACACCGGGGAGCTGTTTTTT; CDR3 protein: CASEDGQMNTGELFF
D gene: -; clone size: few; V gene: TRBV3-1; J gene: TRBJ2-2; CDR3 DNA: TGTGCCAGCAGCCAAACGAACAATCCGAACACCGGGGAGCTGTTTTTT; CDR3 protein: CASSQTNNPNTGELFF
D gene: TRBD1; clone size: -; V gene: TRBV7-8; J gene: TRBJ2-2; CDR3 DNA: TGTGCCAGCAGTTGGAACAGGGGGAACACCGGGGAGCTGTTTTTT; CDR3 protein: CASSWNRGNTGELFF
D gene: -; clone size: many; V gene: TRBV6-1; J gene: TRBJ1-1; CDR3 DNA: TGTGCCAGCAGTGAAGCGCTCAGGCATGGAGCTTTCTTT; CDR3 protein: CASSEALRHGAFF
D gene: -; clone size: many; V gene: TRBV7-2; J gene: TRBJ2-7; CDR3 DNA: TGTGCCAGCAGTTCCCGGACTGGAACCTACGAGCAGTACTTC; CDR3 protein: CASSSRTGTYEQYF
D gene: TRBD1; clone size: few; V gene: TRBV7-2; J gene: TRBJ1-2; CDR3 DNA: TGTGCCAGCAGCCCTCCGAGACAGGGTAGATATGGCTACACCTTC; CDR3 protein: CASSPPRQGRYGYTF
D gene: -; clone size: few; V gene: TRBV18; J gene: TRBJ1-4; CDR3 DNA: TGTGCCAGCTCACCTGGGGCGCGGGGCGGACTGTTTTTT; CDR3 protein: CASSPGARGGLFF
D gene: -; clone size: -; V gene: TRBV6-2/TRBV6-3; J gene: TRBJ2-2; CDR3 DNA: TGTGCCAGCAGTGGGAATTTCGGAGGCCACGGGGAGCTGTTTTTT; CDR3 protein: CASSGNFGGHGELFF
D gene: -; clone size: few; V gene: TRBV12-3/TRBV12-4; J gene: TRBJ2-2; CDR3 DNA: TGTGCCAGCAGTTTAGCGAGGGCGGCCGGGGAGCTGTTTTTT; CDR3 protein: CASSLARAAGELFF
D gene: -; clone size: few; V gene: TRBV28; J gene: TRBJ2-7; CDR3 DNA: TGTGCCAGCAGTTTTGGCGCTGGGGGGTTATCCTACGAGCAGTACTTC; CDR3 protein: CASSFGAGGLSYEQYF
D gene: TRBD1; clone size: few; V gene: TRBV29-1; J gene: TRBJ2-3; CDR3 DNA: TGCAGCGTTGCCCCCGGACAGGATTTCAGCACAGATACGCAGTATTTT; CDR3 protein: CSVAPGQDFSTDTQYF
D gene: -; clone size: -; V gene: TRBV12-3/TRBV12-4; J gene: TRBJ2-1; CDR3 DNA: TGTGCCAGCACTCCATCCTACAATGAGCAGTTCTTC; CDR3 protein: CASTPSYNEQFF
D gene: TRBD1; clone size: few; V gene: TRBV5-1; J gene: TRBJ1-2; CDR3 DNA: TGCGCCAGCAGCCTCTCCCCGGGACAGGGGGACTATGGCTACACCTTC; CDR3 protein: CASSLSPGQGDYGYTF
D gene: TRBD2; clone size: few; V gene: TRBV29-1; J gene: TRBJ2-3; CDR3 DNA: TGCAGCGTTTCCTACAGACTAGCGGGAGATGCGAATACGCAGTATTTT; CDR3 protein: CSVSYRLAGDANTQYF
D gene: TRBD1; clone size: few; V gene: TRBV12-3/TRBV12-4; J gene: TRBJ1-2; CDR3 DNA: TGTGCCAGCAGTCCACCGGGAGGGGGCCCCGGCTACACCTTC; CDR3 protein: CASSPPGGGPGYTF
D gene: TRBD1; clone size: many; V gene: TRBV5-1; J gene: TRBJ2-3; CDR3 DNA: TGCGCCAGCAGCGGGGACAGGGCAGATACGCAGTATTTT; CDR3 protein: CASSGDRADTQYF
D gene: TRBD2; clone size: -; V gene: TRBV6-2/TRBV6-3; J gene: TRBJ2-2; CDR3 DNA: TGTGCCAGCAGTTACTCCTGGACTAGCGGCCGAACCGGGGAGCTGTTTTTT; CDR3 protein: CASSYSWTSGRTGELFF
D gene: -; clone size: many; V gene: TRBV11-2; J gene: TRBJ2-1; CDR3 DNA: TGTGCCAGCAGCTTAGCCCGCGGGAACCCCTACAATGAGCAGTTCTTC; CDR3 protein: CASSLARGNPYNEQFF